The 13 T cell receptor beta chains given below trace back to one sample, sequenced in a study of T cells in Graves' hyperthyroidism and ophthalmopathy. Amplification of TCR beta CDR3 regions was performed using RNA transcripts as template. First-round RT-PCR with HTBI primers amplified the TCR CDR3 region. TCRdb re-analysed the multiplex PCR reads in MiXCR, keeping a single row per CDR3 protein. The sample yields about 420,000 distinct CDR3 sequences, around 16% seen once. The sequenced sample was blood. The receptors were gathered from a woman aged 18 to 35 with Graves' hyperthyroidism.

V gene TRBV12-3 or TRBV12-4 combines with J gene TRBJ1-5; D is unclear. The CDR3 is 14 residues long. The V and J ends lost 3 bases and 5 bases respectively, with 11 bases between them. The CDR3 here is CASSFEAPYQPQHF. The CDR3 nucleotides read TGTGCCAGCAGTTTTGAGGCCCCCTATCAGCCCCAGCATTTT.

The table lists this clonotype with many counts. The J gene is TRBJ2-7, the V gene TRBV20-1, with a weak D call TRBD2 (6 bases). This CDR3 spans 13 amino acids. Germline loops: CDR1 DFQATT, CDR2 SNEGSKA (reference sequence). V dropped 2 bases and J dropped 3 bases, with 11 bases sitting between them. The CDR3 coding sequence is TGCAGTGCTAGAAGGCGGGATAGCTACGAGCAGTACTTC. Translation: CSARRRDSYEQYF.

This clonotype was picked up many times. The rearrangement joins TRBV20-1 to TRBJ2-7, with TRBD1 as a possible D gene (5 bases). V lost 8 bases, J lost 6 bases, and 11 bases lay in between. CDR3 length: 10 residues. CDR1 and CDR2 (germline): DFQATT, SNEGSKA (reference sequence). The CDR3 nucleotides are TGCAGTCCCCAGGGTAGCGAGCAGTACTTC. Translated: CSPQGSEQYF.

This clonotype was counted ten times or more. The chain combines TRBV7-2 with TRBJ2-5; 10 bases align to TRBD2. Trimming removed 2 bases from V and 2 bases from J; junction bases left unmatched: 5. Germline V gene sequence: CDR1 SGHTA, CDR2 FQGNSA. The CDR3 runs to 16 residues. The chain's CDR3 is CASSLSPSGGQETQYF. The CDR3 DNA reads TGTGCCAGCAGCTTATCCCCTAGCGGGGGTCAAGAGACCCAGTACTTC.

This clonotype showed up many times. The chain links TRBV28 to TRBJ1-1; 7 bases are shared with TRBD1. V gave up 7 bases and J gave up 4 bases; unmatched junction bases: 12. The germline V gene has CDR1 MDHEN and CDR2 SYDVKM. This CDR3 is 15 amino acids long. The CDR3 sequence: CASTESGGWGTEAFF. The CDR3 coding sequence is TGTGCCAGCACCGAATCAGGGGGTTGGGGCACTGAAGCTTTCTTT.

Only a few counts were recorded for this clonotype. CDR3 coding DNA: TGTGCCAGCAGCTCACTCCTGGGGACCGCAAGCACAGATACGCAGTATTTT. Translated: CASSSLLGTASTDTQYF. The rearrangement joins TRBV28 to TRBJ2-3; either TRBD1 or TRBD2 may supply D (5 bases each). The V and J ends lost 6 bases and 0 bases respectively, with 19 bases between them. Germline assignment: CDR1 MDHEN and CDR2 SYDVKM. The CDR3 is 17 amino acids.

This clonotype was picked up many times. The chain has TRBV7-9 and TRBJ2-3, with 14 bases identical to TRBD2. This CDR3 contains 15 residues. Trimming removed 5 bases from V and 5 bases from J; junction bases left unmatched: 3. The germline V gene encodes CDR1 SEHNR and CDR2 FQNEAQ (reference sequence). CDR3 DNA sequence: TGTGCCAGCAGCCGAGGGACTAGCGGGAGAGATACGCAGTATTTT. Residues: CASSRGTSGRDTQYF.

The rearrangement joins TRBV7-9 to TRBJ2-7; 9 bases line up with TRBD1. Looked up from germline, CDR1 is SEHNR and CDR2 is FQNEAQ (reference sequence). Trimming cost V 5 bases and J 6 bases; bases outside gene matches: 8. The CDR3 is made up of 14 amino acids. The CDR3, as DNA: TGTGCCAGCAGCCCCCGGGACAGGGCAACCGAGCAGTACTTC. This gives the protein CASSPRDRATEQYF. Complete variable domain (other parts from reference TRBV7-9 and TRBJ2-7): DTGVSQNPRHKITKRGQNVTFRCDPISEHNRLYWYRQTLGQGPEFLTYFQNEAQLEKSRLLSDRFSAERPKGSFSTLEIQRTEQGDSAMYLCASSPRDRATEQYFGPGTRLTVT.

Of note for this clonotype: The junction does not match germline at one end; this may be a read error. The rearrangement links TRBV11-2 to TRBJ2-3; D possibly uses TRBD1 or TRBD2 (7 bases each). Per the germline V gene, CDR1 is SGHAT and CDR2 is FQNNGV. The CDR3 contains 13 residues. For the CDR3, the DNA is TGTGTCAGCAGGGGGGGGAGCACAGATACGCAGTATTTT. Translation: CVSRGGSTDTQYF. The full variable domain, in which reference TRBV11-2 and TRBJ2-3 provide the parts outside the CDR3, is EAGVAQSPRYKIIEKRQSVAFWCNPISGHATLYWYQQILGQGPKLLIQFQNNGVVDDSQLPKDRFSAERLKGVDSTLKIQPAKLEDSAVYLCVSRGGSTDTQYFGPGTRLTVL.

The chain combines TRBV7-3 with TRBJ1-1; the D gene is possibly TRBD1 (5 bases). The germline gives CDR1 SGHTA, CDR2 FQGTGA. The V and J ends lost 3 bases and 3 bases respectively, with 8 bases between them. CDR3 length: 13 residues. In DNA, the CDR3 is TGTGCCAGCAGCTTTCGCAGGGACACTGAAGCTTTCTTT. It codes for CASSFRRDTEAFF.

This clonotype came up a few times. Being one base from a much bigger clone, this may be a read error. The chain carries TRBV11-2 and TRBJ2-2; D is perhaps TRBD1 (5 bases). Looked up from germline, CDR1 is SGHAT and CDR2 is FQNNGV. V was clipped by 4 bases and J by 1 base, with 13 bases between them. The CDR3 totals 16 residues. The CDR3 reads CASSSAGMENTGELFF. As DNA, the CDR3 is TGTGCCAGCAGCTCAGCAGGGATGGAGAACACCGGGGAGCTGTTTTTT.

This clonotype was observed at least ten times. The V call is TRBV7-9, the J call TRBJ2-5, with 11 nucleotides matching TRBD2. There are 15 residues in the CDR3. V lost 5 bases, J lost 1 base, and 3 bases stayed unmatched. The germline CDR1 and CDR2 sequences are SEHNR and FQNEAQ (reference sequence). This CDR3 is CASSLGLAGQETQYF. The CDR3 bases are TGTGCCAGCAGCCTCGGACTAGCGGGCCAAGAGACCCAGTACTTC.

This clonotype was detected only a few times. The chain uses TRBV7-2 and TRBJ2-7; D call uncertain. The germline CDR1 and CDR2 sequences are SGHTA and FQGNSA. The CDR3 loop spans 15 amino acids. Trimming took off 3 bases at V and 2 bases at J, with 14 bases between the two ends. The CDR3 is CASSFTETFTYEQYF. The CDR3 DNA follows: TGTGCCAGCAGCTTTACAGAGACCTTTACCTACGAGCAGTACTTC.